The subject of this entry is one T cell receptor beta chain. This sample is drawn from a study of T cell responses to AZD1222 COVID-19 vaccine. Pooling covered second doses at about 4 or about 12 weeks. Trimming shortened V by 3 bases and J by 7 bases, and 7 bases separated the two germline ends. CDR1 is SGHRS and CDR2 is YFSETQ in the germline V gene. The length of the CDR3 is 11 residues. The table came from immunoSEQ multiplex PCR; TCRdb's copy has only in-frame clones and leaves some out. The sample has 250,000 to 300,000 clones, 90% to 95% seen once. The source is an adult who received the AZD1222 COVID-19 vaccine. Here the sequenced sample was peripheral blood, taken 28 days after the second AZD1222 dose. V usage is TRBV5-1 and J usage is TRBJ1-1; D is unresolved. As DNA, the CDR3 is TGCGCCAGCAGCTCCGACGGTGAAGCTTTCTTT. Translation: CASSSDGEAFF.